The 17 T cell receptor beta chains in this list originate from one sample, sequenced in a study of human T cells and chemical hapten exposure. Documented time point: patch test 1, 2 weeks after DPC sensitization. Treatment reported: therapeutic diphenylcyclopropenone sensitization with weekly scalp DPC. Each CDR3 protein gets one entry after TCRdb re-called the RACE reads with MiXCR. The data contain 75,000 to 90,000 distinct CDR3 sequences, roughly 7.6% of them seen just once; the ten biggest clones take up roughly 1.6%. The source was whole blood, collected in connection with sensitization to the hapten diphenylcyclopropenone (DPC). These TCRs come from a woman in her twenties or thirties with alopecia areata. Some clones in this sample may be carry-over from other donors' samples.

This clonotype has a handful of counts. V usage is TRBV27 and J usage is TRBJ1-1; weak D call: TRBD1 (5 bases). The length of the CDR3 is 14 residues. Germline lookup yields CDR1 MNHEY and CDR2 SMNVEV (reference sequence). Deletions cut 4 bases from V and 5 bases from J, with 14 bases between. Here the CDR3 reads CASSSPGWGTEAFF. CDR3 nucleotide sequence: TGTGCCAGCAGTTCCCCAGGGTGGGGGACTGAAGCTTTCTTT.

The chain carries TRBV30 and TRBJ1-1; no clear D. CDR3 length equals 12 residues. CDR1 GTSNPN and CDR2 SVGIG come from the germline V gene (reference sequence). Trimming removed 4 bases at V and 13 bases at J, with 19 bases between. The CDR3, as DNA: TGTGCCTGGACTGATTCCGGAGAAGTGTTTTTCTTT. Encoded protein: CAWTDSGEVFFF.

This clonotype was observed at least ten times. The V and J genes are TRBV7-3 and TRBJ2-1, with D maybe TRBD2 (6 bases). V dropped 2 bases and J dropped 3 bases, with 8 bases sitting between them. The CDR3 sequence is 14 residues long. Germline values: CDR1 SGHTA, CDR2 FQGTGA. CDR3 sequence: CASSLGGDYNEQFF. The CDR3 coding sequence is TGTGCCAGCAGCTTAGGCGGGGACTACAATGAGCAGTTCTTC.

The chain carries TRBV20-1 and TRBJ2-2, with D unresolved. Germline CDR1 DFQATT, CDR2 SNEGSKA (reference sequence). The germline V and J ends were trimmed by 4 bases and 3 bases, with 18 bases remaining between them. This CDR3 is 16 amino acids long. CDR3 DNA sequence: TGCAGTGCTACCTCCTCCAAAGGGTGGGACACCGGGGAGCTGTTTTTT. It specifies CSATSSKGWDTGELFF.

This chain links TRBV5-4 with TRBJ1-1, with D unresolved. CDR1 and CDR2 from the germline V gene are SGHNT and YYREEE (reference sequence). V lost 3 bases and J 6 bases, leaving 15 bases between the germline ends. This CDR3 region has 14 residues. CDR3 nucleotides: TGTGCCAGCAGCTCTGGTGGCCCAAACGCTGAAGCTTTCTTT. It specifies CASSSGGPNAEAFF.

The rearrangement uses TRBV7-9 and TRBJ1-4; D unresolved. V was trimmed by 4 bases and J by 8 bases, leaving 8 bases between them. The CDR3 contains 12 residues. CDR1 is SEHNR, CDR2 FQNEAQ, per germline (reference sequence). CDR3 coding DNA: TGTGCCAGCAGCTCCCTGACGGAAAAACTGTTTTTT. Its protein is CASSSLTEKLFF.

The genes are TRBV30 and TRBJ1-5; possible D gene TRBD1, 5 bases. The CDR3 spans 13 residues. Germline assignment: CDR1 GTSNPN and CDR2 SVGIG (reference sequence). CDR3 loop: CALSGRGDQPQHF. The DNA for the CDR3 is TGTGCTTTGAGTGGTAGGGGAGACCAGCCCCAGCATTTT. Full variable domain (rest looked up from reference TRBV30 and TRBJ1-5): SQTIHQWPATLVQPVGSPLSLECTVEGTSNPNLYWYRQAAGRGLQLLFYSVGIGQISSEVPQNLSASRPQDRQFILSSKKLLLSDSGFYLCALSGRGDQPQHFGDGTRLSIL.

Ten or more counts support this clonotype. The chain recombines TRBV29-1 with TRBJ2-3, with D perhaps being TRBD1 or TRBD2 (6 bases each). This CDR3 is built from 14 residues. The germline gives CDR1 SQVTM, CDR2 ANQGSEA. Deletions cut 4 bases from V and 2 bases from J, with 13 bases between. In DNA, the CDR3 is TGCAGCGTTGGAGCAGGGGAGGTCACAGATACGCAGTATTTT. Amino acids: CSVGAGEVTDTQYF.

This clonotype was recorded at least ten times. The V and J genes are TRBV7-8 and TRBJ2-7; 8 nucleotides match TRBD1. Germline assignment: CDR1 SGHVS and CDR2 FQNEAQ. The CDR3 has 14 amino acids. The junction had 9 bases not matched to a gene; V was cut back by 9 bases and J by 2 bases. The CDR3: CASTRQGPPYEQYF. Written as DNA, the CDR3 is TGTGCCAGTACCCGACAGGGGCCCCCCTACGAGCAGTACTTC.

This clonotype was found many times. The chain carries TRBV5-1 and TRBJ1-1; D remains unclear. Germline CDR1 reads SGHRS; CDR2 reads YFSETQ. V was clipped by 0 bases and J by 4 bases, with 7 bases between them. The CDR3 covers 13 residues. This chain's CDR3 is CASSLEVFTEAFF. CDR3 DNA: TGCGCCAGCAGCTTGGAGGTGTTCACTGAAGCTTTCTTT.

This clonotype occurred many times. The chain couples TRBV12-3 or TRBV12-4 to TRBJ2-3, with a weak D call TRBD1 (6 bases). Trimming pared 5 bases from V and 1 base from J, leaving 13 bases between. The CDR3 is 15 residues long. CDR3: CASSRRDTRTDTQYF. The CDR3 bases are TGTGCCAGCAGTCGCCGGGACACTCGCACAGATACGCAGTATTTT.

This rearrangement joins TRBV15 to TRBJ1-1; 7 positions match TRBD1. In germline, CDR1 is LNHNV, CDR2 YYDKDF (reference sequence). The V segment lost 0 bases and the J segment 4 bases; nucleotides outside the gene matches: 5. The CDR3 runs 15 residues. The chain's CDR3 is CATSRDRGTATEAFF. The CDR3 nucleotides read TGTGCCACCAGCAGAGATAGGGGGACAGCCACTGAAGCTTTCTTT.

The chain recombines TRBV30 with TRBJ2-1; D is undetermined. Looked up from germline, CDR1 is GTSNPN and CDR2 is SVGIG (reference sequence). This CDR3 spans 13 amino acids. Between the trimmed V and J ends, which lost 0 bases and 7 bases, there was a span of 10 bases. The CDR3 DNA follows: TGTGCCTGGAGTGTACACGGAGTGAATGAGCAGTTCTTC. Encoded protein: CAWSVHGVNEQFF. Complete variable domain (other parts from reference TRBV30 and TRBJ2-1): SQTIHQWPATLVQPVGSPLSLECTVEGTSNPNLYWYRQAAGRGLQLLFYSVGIGQISSEVPQNLSASRPQDRQFILSSKKLLLSDSGFYLCAWSVHGVNEQFFGPGTRLTVL.

This clonotype was counted ten times or more. This chain connects TRBV10-3 to TRBJ2-5; 12 bases line up with TRBD2. V dropped 2 bases and J dropped 3; count of bases not matched to a gene: 4. The V gene's germline CDR1 is ENHRY and CDR2 SYGVKD. The CDR3 is 16 residues long. The chain's CDR3 is CAISETSGGSKETQYF. In nucleotides, the CDR3 is TGTGCCATCAGTGAGACTAGCGGGGGGTCAAAAGAGACCCAGTACTTC.

This clonotype was observed a handful of times. The V gene is TRBV7-6, the J gene TRBJ1-4; 8 positions match TRBD1. Germline values: CDR1 SGHVS, CDR2 FNYEAQ. The CDR3 totals 15 residues. J was trimmed by 4 bases and V by 2 bases; bases with no gene match: 3. This chain's CDR3 is CASSLTGGFNEKLFF. Written as DNA, the CDR3 is TGTGCCAGCAGCTTAACAGGGGGATTTAATGAAAAACTGTTTTTT.

This clonotype was seen more than once but under ten times. The rearrangement joins TRBV7-2 to TRBJ1-3; D remains unclear. The CDR3 is made up of 14 amino acids. Trimming stripped 0 bases from V and 4 bases from J, with 7 bases between. Germline V gene lookup returns CDR1 SGHTA and CDR2 FQGNSA. The CDR3: CASSLAIRGNTIYF. DNA for the CDR3: TGTGCCAGCAGCTTAGCCATCAGAGGAAACACCATATATTTT.

This clonotype was counted ten times or more. This sequence joins TRBV24-1 and TRBJ2-2; 11 bases match TRBD1. Germline V CDR1 and CDR2: KGHDR, SFDVKD. V was pared by 4 bases and J by 4 bases, with 4 bases of the junction left unmatched. The CDR3 is 16 residues long. CDR3 sequence reads: CATSDAGTGGTGELFF. The CDR3 DNA sequence: TGTGCCACCAGTGACGCCGGGACAGGGGGCACCGGGGAGCTGTTTTTT.